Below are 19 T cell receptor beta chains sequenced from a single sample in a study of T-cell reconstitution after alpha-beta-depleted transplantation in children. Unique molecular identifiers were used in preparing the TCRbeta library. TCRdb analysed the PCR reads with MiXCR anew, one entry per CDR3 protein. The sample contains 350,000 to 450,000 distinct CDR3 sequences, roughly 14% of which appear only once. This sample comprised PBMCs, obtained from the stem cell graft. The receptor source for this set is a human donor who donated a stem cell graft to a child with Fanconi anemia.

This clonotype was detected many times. The CDR3 DNA sequence: TGTGCCAGCAGTGAATTCTTCGCTACGATCGGCAGCTCCTACGAGCAGTACTTC. Translation gives CASSEFFATIGSSYEQYF. This chain links TRBV25-1 with TRBJ2-7; D unresolved. Trimming took off 1 base at V and 0 bases at J, with 19 bases between the two ends. CDR1 and CDR2 from the germline V gene are MGHDK and SYGVNS. CDR3 length: 18 residues.

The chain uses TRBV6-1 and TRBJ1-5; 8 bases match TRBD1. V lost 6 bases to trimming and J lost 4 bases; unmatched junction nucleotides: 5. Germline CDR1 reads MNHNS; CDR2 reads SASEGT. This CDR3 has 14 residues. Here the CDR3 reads CASSRTGTNQPQHF. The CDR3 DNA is TGTGCCAGCAGCAGGACAGGGACTAATCAGCCCCAGCATTTT.

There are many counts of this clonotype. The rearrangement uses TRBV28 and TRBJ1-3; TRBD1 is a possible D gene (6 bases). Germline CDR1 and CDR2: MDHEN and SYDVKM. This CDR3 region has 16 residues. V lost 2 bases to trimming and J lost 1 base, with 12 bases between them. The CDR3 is CASSLVGARSGNTIYF. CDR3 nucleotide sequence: TGTGCCAGCAGTTTAGTGGGGGCTAGGTCTGGAAACACCATATATTTT.

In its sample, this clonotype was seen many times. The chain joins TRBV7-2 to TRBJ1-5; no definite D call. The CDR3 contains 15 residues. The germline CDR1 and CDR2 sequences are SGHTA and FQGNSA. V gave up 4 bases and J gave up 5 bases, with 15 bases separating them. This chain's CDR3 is CASSSNQWAYQPQHF. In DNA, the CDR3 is TGTGCCAGCAGCTCCAACCAGTGGGCTTATCAGCCCCAGCATTTT.

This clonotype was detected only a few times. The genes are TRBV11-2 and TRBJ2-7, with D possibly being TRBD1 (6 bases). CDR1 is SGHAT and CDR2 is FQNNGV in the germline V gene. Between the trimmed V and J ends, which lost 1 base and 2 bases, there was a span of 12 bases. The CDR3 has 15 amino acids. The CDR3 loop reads CASSLGRDTTYEQYF. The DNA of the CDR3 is TGTGCCAGCAGCTTAGGTCGGGACACCACCTACGAGCAGTACTTC.

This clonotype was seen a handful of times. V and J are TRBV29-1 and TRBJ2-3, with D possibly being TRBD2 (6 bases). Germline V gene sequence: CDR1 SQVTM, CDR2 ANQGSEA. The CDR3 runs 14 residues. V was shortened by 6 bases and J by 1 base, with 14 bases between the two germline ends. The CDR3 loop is CSVEGQRGTDTQYF. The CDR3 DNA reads TGCAGCGTGGAGGGTCAACGGGGCACAGATACGCAGTATTTT.

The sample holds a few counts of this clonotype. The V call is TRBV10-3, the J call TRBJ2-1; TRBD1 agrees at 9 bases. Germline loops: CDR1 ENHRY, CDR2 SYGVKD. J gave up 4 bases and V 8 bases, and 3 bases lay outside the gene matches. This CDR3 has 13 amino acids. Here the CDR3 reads CAIGTGTYNEQFF. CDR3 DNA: TGTGCCATCGGGACAGGGACTTACAATGAGCAGTTCTTC.

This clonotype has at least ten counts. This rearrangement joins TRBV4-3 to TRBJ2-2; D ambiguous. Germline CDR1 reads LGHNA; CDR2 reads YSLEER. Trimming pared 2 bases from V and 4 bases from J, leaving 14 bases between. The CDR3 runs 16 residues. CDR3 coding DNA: TGCGCCAGCAGCCAAAACTGGGGTTTGGTCACCGGGGAGCTGTTTTTT. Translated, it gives CASSQNWGLVTGELFF.

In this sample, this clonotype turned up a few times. The CDR3 sequence: CSVVEDWSSYNEQFF. In DNA form, the CDR3 reads TGCAGCGTTGTCGAGGATTGGAGCTCCTACAATGAGCAGTTCTTC. This rearrangement joins TRBV29-1 to TRBJ2-1, with D unresolved. Between the trimmed V and J ends, which lost 4 bases and 0 bases, there was a span of 13 bases. This CDR3 is 15 amino acids long. Germline V gives CDR1 SQVTM, CDR2 ANQGSEA.

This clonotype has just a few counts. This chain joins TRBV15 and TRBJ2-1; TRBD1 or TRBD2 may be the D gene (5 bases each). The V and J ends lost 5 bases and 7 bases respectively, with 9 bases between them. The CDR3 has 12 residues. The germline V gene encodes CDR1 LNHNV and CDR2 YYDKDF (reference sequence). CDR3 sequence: CATSDGTNEQFF. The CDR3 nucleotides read TGTGCCACCAGCGACGGGACGAATGAGCAGTTCTTC.

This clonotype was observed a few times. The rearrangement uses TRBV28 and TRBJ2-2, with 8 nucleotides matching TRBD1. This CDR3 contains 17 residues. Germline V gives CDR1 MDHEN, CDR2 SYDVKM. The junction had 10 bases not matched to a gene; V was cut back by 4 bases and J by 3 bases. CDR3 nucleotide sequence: TGTGCCAGCAGTTCCTTTCTTTTGGACAGGGACACCGGGGAGCTGTTTTTT. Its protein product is CASSSFLLDRDTGELFF.

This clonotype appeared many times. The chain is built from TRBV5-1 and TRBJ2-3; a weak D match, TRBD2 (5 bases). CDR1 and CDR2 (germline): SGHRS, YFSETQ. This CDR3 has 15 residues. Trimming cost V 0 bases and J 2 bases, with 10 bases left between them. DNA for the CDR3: TGCGCCAGCAGCTTGGCTAGCACCTTCACAGATACGCAGTATTTT. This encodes CASSLASTFTDTQYF.

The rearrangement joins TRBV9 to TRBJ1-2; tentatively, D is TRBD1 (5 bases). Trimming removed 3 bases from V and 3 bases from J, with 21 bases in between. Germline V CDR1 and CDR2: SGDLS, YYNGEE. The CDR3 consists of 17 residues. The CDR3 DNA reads TGTGCCAGCAGCGCCTACATCCTGAGGGGTAGGGACTATGGCTACACCTTC. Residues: CASSAYILRGRDYGYTF. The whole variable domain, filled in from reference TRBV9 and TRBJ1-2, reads DSGVTQTPKHLITATGQRVTLRCSPRSGDLSVYWYQQSLDQGLQFLIQYYNGEERAKGNILERFSAQQFPDLHSELNLSSLELGDSALYFCASSAYILRGRDYGYTFGSGTRLTVV.

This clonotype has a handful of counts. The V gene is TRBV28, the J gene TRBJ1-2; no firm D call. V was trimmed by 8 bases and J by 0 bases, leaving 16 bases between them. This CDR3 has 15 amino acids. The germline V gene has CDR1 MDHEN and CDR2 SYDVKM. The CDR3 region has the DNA TGTGCCAGCCTGGGGTGGCAGGAAGCTAACTATGGCTACACCTTC. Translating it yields CASLGWQEANYGYTF.

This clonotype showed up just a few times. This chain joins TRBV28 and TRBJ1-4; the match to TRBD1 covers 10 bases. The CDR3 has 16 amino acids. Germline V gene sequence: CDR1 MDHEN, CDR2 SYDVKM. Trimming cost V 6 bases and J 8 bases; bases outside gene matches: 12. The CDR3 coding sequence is TGTGCCAGCAGGGAACCAGGGACAGGGGAATGGGAAAAACTGTTTTTT. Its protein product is CASREPGTGEWEKLFF.

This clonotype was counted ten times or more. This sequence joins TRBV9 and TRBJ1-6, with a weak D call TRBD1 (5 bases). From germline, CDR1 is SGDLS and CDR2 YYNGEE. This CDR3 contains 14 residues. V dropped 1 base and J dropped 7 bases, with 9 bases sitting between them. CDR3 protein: CASSVTGRNSPLHF. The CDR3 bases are TGTGCCAGCAGCGTAACGGGGCGGAATTCACCCCTCCACTTT.

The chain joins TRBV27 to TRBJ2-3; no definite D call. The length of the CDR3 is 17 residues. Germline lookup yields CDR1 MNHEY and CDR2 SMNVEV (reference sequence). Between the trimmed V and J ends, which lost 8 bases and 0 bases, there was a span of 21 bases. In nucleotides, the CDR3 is TGTGCCAGCGCTGCCCACCGCTCGCAGTCCAGCACAGATACGCAGTATTTT. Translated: CASAAHRSQSSTDTQYF.

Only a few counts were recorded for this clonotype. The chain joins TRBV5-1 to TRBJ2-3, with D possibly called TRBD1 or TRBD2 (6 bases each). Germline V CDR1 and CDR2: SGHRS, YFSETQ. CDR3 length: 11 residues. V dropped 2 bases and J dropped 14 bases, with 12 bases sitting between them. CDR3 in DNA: TGCGCCAGCAGCTTCGGAGGGACAAGGTATTTT. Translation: CASSFGGTRYF.

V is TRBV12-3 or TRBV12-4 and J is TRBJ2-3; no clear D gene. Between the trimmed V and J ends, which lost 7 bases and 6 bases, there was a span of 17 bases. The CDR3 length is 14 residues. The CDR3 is CASTLASAADTQYF. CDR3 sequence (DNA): TGTGCCAGCACTCTCGCATCGGCGGCGGATACGCAGTATTTT.